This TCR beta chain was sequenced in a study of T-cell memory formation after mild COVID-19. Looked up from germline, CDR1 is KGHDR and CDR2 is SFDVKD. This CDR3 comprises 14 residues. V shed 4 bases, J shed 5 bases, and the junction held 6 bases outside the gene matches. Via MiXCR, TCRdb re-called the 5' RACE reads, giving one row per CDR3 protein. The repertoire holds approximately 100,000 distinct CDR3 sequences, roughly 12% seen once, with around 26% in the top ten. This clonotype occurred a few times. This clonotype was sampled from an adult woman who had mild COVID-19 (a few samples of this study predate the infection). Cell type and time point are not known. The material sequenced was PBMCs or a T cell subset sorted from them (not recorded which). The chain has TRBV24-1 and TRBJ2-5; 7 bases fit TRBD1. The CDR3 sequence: CATSDTRGWETQYF. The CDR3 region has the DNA TGTGCCACCAGTGACACCAGGGGGTGGGAGACCCAGTACTTC.